The 5 T cell receptor beta chains given below trace back to one sample, sequenced in a study of CD8 T cells in ankylosing spondylitis. Each CDR3 protein is one row after TCRdb ran MiXCR on the 5' RACE reads. The data show approximately 240,000 distinct CDR3 sequences, roughly a tenth seen once. Material for sequencing was blood, either unsorted or a sorted T cell fraction (not recorded which). These receptors were collected from a male donor with ankylosing spondylitis or in good health (not recorded which).

This clonotype was seen repeatedly, ten times or more. CDR3 nucleotide sequence: TGTGCCAGCAGCTTGGCCGGGCCAGAGCGTCCGAGTCAGCCCCAGCATTTT. Translated, it gives CASSLAGPERPSQPQHF. The gene calls are TRBV5-6 and TRBJ1-5; D unresolved. CDR3 length equals 17 residues. CDR1 SGHDT and CDR2 YYEEEE come from the germline V gene. Trimming removed 0 bases from V and 6 bases from J, with 19 bases in between.

This clonotype was recorded at least ten times. The chain has TRBV3-1 and TRBJ1-1, with D hard to call. This CDR3 region has 13 residues. Trimming removed 5 bases at V and 4 bases at J, with 11 bases between. Germline V gives CDR1 LGHDT, CDR2 YNNKEL (reference sequence). CDR3 coding DNA: TGTGCCAGCAGCTCTGGTCCAGCCACTGAAGCTTTCTTT. Translated: CASSSGPATEAFF.

This clonotype appeared a few times. The genes are TRBV7-9 and TRBJ1-2; D gene uncertain. CDR3 length equals 15 residues. Deletions cut 4 bases from V and 2 bases from J, with 14 bases between. From germline, CDR1 is SEHNR and CDR2 FQNEAQ (reference sequence). The CDR3 protein is CASSYDGQENYGYTF. The CDR3 nucleotides are TGTGCCAGCAGCTACGATGGCCAAGAGAACTATGGCTACACCTTC.

This clonotype was picked up many times. V usage is TRBV20-1 and J usage is TRBJ1-5; 7 positions match TRBD1. Germline CDR1 is DFQATT and CDR2 is SNEGSKA (reference sequence). This CDR3 region has 14 residues. V shed 4 bases, J shed 5 bases, and the junction held 8 bases outside the gene matches. The DNA of the CDR3 is TGCAGTGCTACCCGGACAGGAGTGGATCAGCCCCAGCATTTT. The encoded protein is CSATRTGVDQPQHF.

This clonotype was counted many times. The V and J genes are TRBV5-6 and TRBJ2-3, with D possibly TRBD2 on 5 matching bases. V lost 5 bases and J lost 2, with 12 bases in between. Germline V gene data show CDR1 as SGHDT and CDR2 as YYEEEE. This CDR3 has 14 amino acids. The CDR3 spells CASSSGMHTDTQYF. For the CDR3, the DNA is TGTGCCAGCAGTTCGGGAATGCACACAGATACGCAGTATTTT.